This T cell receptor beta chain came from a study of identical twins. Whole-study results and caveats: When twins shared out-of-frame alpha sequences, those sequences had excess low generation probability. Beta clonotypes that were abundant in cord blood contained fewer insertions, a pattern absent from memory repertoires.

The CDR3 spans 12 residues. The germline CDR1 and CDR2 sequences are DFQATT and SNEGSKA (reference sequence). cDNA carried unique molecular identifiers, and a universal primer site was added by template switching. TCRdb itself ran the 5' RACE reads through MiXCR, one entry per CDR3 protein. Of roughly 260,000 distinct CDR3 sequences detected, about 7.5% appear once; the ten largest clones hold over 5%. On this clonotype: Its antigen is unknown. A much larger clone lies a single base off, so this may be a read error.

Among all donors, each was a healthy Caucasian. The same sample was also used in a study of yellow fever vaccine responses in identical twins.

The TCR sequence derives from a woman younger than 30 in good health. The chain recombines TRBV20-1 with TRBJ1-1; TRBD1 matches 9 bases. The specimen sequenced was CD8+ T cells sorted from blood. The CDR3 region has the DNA TGCTGTGCCCCACAGGGGGCAACTGAAGCTTTCTTT. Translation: CCAPQGATEAFF.